This T cell receptor (beta chain) came from a study of Graves' ophthalmopathy and Graves' hyperthyroidism. RNA transcripts were the template, and TCR beta CDR3 regions were amplified from them. RT-PCR with HTBI primers came first, then second-round multiplex PCR. TCRdb used MiXCR to reprocess the multiplex PCR reads, holding one entry per CDR3 protein. This repertoire shows approximately 480,000 distinct CDR3 sequences, approximately 15% found once; its top ten account for 8% to 10%. This clonotype was detected many times. Germline V CDR1 and CDR2: MDHEN, SYDVKM. V was pared by 5 bases and J by 5 bases, with 12 bases of the junction left unmatched. The CDR3 has 17 residues.

This receptor was taken from a woman younger than 45 with Graves' ophthalmopathy. Sequencing was performed on blood. This chain uses TRBV28 with TRBJ2-5; 12 bases line up with TRBD1. Here the CDR3 reads CASSRTTGQGAWETQYF. The CDR3, as DNA: TGTGCCAGCAGTCGAACTACGGGACAGGGGGCTTGGGAGACCCAGTACTTC.